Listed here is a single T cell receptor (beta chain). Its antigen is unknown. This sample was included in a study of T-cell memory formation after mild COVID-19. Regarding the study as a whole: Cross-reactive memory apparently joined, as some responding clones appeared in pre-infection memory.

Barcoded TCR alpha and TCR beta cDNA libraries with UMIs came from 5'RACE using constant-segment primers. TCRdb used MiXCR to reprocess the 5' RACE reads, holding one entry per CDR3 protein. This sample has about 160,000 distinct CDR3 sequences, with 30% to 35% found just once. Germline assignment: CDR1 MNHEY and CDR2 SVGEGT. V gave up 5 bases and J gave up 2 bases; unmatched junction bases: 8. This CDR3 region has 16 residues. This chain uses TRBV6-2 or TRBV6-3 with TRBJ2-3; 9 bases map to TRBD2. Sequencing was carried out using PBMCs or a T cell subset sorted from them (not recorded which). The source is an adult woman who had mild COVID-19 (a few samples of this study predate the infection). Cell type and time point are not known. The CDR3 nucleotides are TGTGCCAGCAGTAAGACTAGCGGACGCCCCACAGATACGCAGTATTTT. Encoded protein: CASSKTSGRPTDTQYF.